This TCR beta chain was documented in a study of OX40 agonist ivuxolimab in advanced cancers. Study-level information: The study enrolled dose-escalation patients with hepatocellular carcinoma, melanoma, renal cell or head and neck cancer. Three patients had partial responses: one hepatocellular carcinoma, two cutaneous melanoma. The study's findings and limits: Doses of 0.1 to 3.0 mg/kg were accompanied by clonal expansion of CD4+ and CD8+ blood T cells by week 6.

Germline V gene lookup returns CDR1 MDHEN and CDR2 SYDVKM. Trimming took 5 bases from V and 6 from J; bases not matched to a gene: 12. CDR3 length: 16 amino acids. Clones were sequenced by immunoSEQ multiplex PCR, and TCRdb holds only the in-frame ones, with some missing. The sample yields roughly 13,000 clones, about 84% seen once. This clone counts as medium-sized. Its specificity is not known. Researchers took blood at baseline, on cycle 4 day 1, and on cycle 7 day 1. This rearrangement joins TRBV28 to TRBJ2-1, with 8 bases identical to TRBD2. The origin of this receptor is an adult with an advanced solid tumor such as melanoma, head and neck, liver or kidney cancer. The sequenced sample was CD4+ or CD8+ T cells sorted from blood, obtained in a trial of the OX40 agonist ivuxolimab. The CDR3: CASSPSLAASFNEQFF. CDR3 sequence (DNA): TGTGCCAGCAGTCCATCACTAGCGGCGAGTTTCAATGAGCAGTTCTTC.